This entry lists 13 T cell receptor beta chains sequenced from one sample in a study of blood T cell repertoires in COVID-19. Only in-frame clones appear in the TCRdb table, and some are missing; sequencing was by immunoSEQ multiplex PCR. The data show approximately 240,000 clones, 83% seen once. Sequences were obtained from peripheral blood. The receptor set was obtained from a woman aged 25-40 years with COVID-19, enrolled during active disease.

The rearrangement uses TRBV11-2 and TRBJ1-2; D ambiguous. CDR3 length: 15 residues. Trimming stripped 1 base from V and 4 bases from J, with 13 bases between. The germline CDR1 and CDR2 sequences are SGHAT and FQNNGV. In nucleotides, the CDR3 is TGTGCCAGCAGCTTAGGGTGGGGAGACGTCTATGGCTACACCTTC. It translates to CASSLGWGDVYGYTF.

CDR3 bases: TGTGCCAGCAATACAGGGGCCCAAGAGACCCAGTACTTC. Its translation: CASNTGAQETQYF. The V and J genes are TRBV6-5 and TRBJ2-5, with TRBD1 matching 7 bases. Germline trimming cut 7 bases from V and 1 base from J; bases unmatched to any gene: 3. The CDR3 has 13 amino acids. Germline V gene sequence: CDR1 MNHEY, CDR2 SVGAGI.

The genes are TRBV12-3 or TRBV12-4 and TRBJ2-5; D gene uncertain. V lost 6 bases to trimming and J lost 2 bases, with 4 bases between them. CDR3 length: 11 residues. The CDR3: CASSTQETQYF. The CDR3, as DNA: TGTGCCAGCAGCACTCAAGAGACCCAGTACTTC.

The chain links TRBV19 to TRBJ2-1; possible D gene TRBD2, 5 bases. The CDR3 sequence is 13 residues long. V dropped 3 bases and J dropped 9 bases, with 12 bases sitting between them. CDR1 and CDR2 (germline): LNHDA, SQIVND (reference sequence). Written as DNA, the CDR3 is TGTGCCAGTAGTATCCCCGGACGGGGTGAGCAGTTCTTC. It yields the protein CASSIPGRGEQFF.

This clone is a singleton in its sample. The J gene is TRBJ2-2, the V gene TRBV5-4; 11 nucleotides line up with TRBD1. The germline V gene encodes CDR1 SGHNT and CDR2 YYREEE (reference sequence). Trimming cost V 0 bases and J 4 bases; bases outside gene matches: 5. CDR3 length: 17 residues. CDR3 nucleotide sequence: TGTGCCAGCAGCTTGGTCCCCGGGACAGGGGGCACCGGGGAGCTGTTTTTT. Translated: CASSLVPGTGGTGELFF.

The chain is built from TRBV3-1 (or the pseudogene TRBV3-2) and TRBJ1-3; D possibly corresponds to TRBD1 (5 bases). The CDR3 totals 15 residues. Germline values: CDR1 LGHDT, CDR2 YNNKEL (reference sequence). V was shortened by 2 bases and J by 12 bases, with 20 bases between the two germline ends. The CDR3 nucleotides are TGTGCCAGCAGCCAACGAATTTCTCTTGGGGCTATCATATATTTT. Amino acids: CASSQRISLGAIIYF.

This clone was seen just once. The chain employs TRBV5-1 and TRBJ2-2; D call uncertain. Germline-derived CDR1 and CDR2 are SGHRS and YFSETQ. The CDR3 is 14 residues long. V was clipped by 1 base and J by 4 bases, with 8 bases between them. The CDR3 loop reads CASSLSSVTGELFF. CDR3 coding DNA: TGCGCCAGCAGCTTGTCCAGCGTCACCGGGGAGCTGTTTTTT.

This clone was seen only once. This chain links TRBV6-5 with TRBJ2-7; D uncertain. The germline gives CDR1 MNHEY, CDR2 SVGAGI. With 11 bases removed from V and 1 base from J, the gap between germline ends came to 15 bases. The CDR3 totals 13 residues. Here the CDR3 reads CAVTAAGSYEQYF. CDR3 nucleotides: TGTGCCGTAACAGCCGCTGGGTCCTACGAGCAGTACTTC.

V usage is TRBV4-1 and J usage is TRBJ2-3; maybe TRBD1 (7 bases). The CDR3 loop spans 17 amino acids. Germline CDR1 MGHRA, CDR2 YSYEKL. V lost 1 base, J lost 6 bases, and 20 bases lay in between. The CDR3 DNA is TGCGCCAGCAGCCAAGTCGGCGCCAGGGGGACTGGCGATACGCAGTATTTT. Translating it yields CASSQVGARGTGDTQYF.

The J gene is TRBJ2-1, the V gene TRBV5-1; D is ambiguous. Germline lookup yields CDR1 SGHRS and CDR2 YFSETQ. V was clipped by 0 bases and J by 2 bases, with 12 bases between them. This CDR3 has 16 amino acids. The CDR3 loop reads CASSLGPGLTYNEQFF. DNA for the CDR3: TGCGCCAGCAGCTTGGGACCCGGGTTAACCTACAATGAGCAGTTCTTC.

The rearrangement uses TRBV3-1 (or the pseudogene TRBV3-2) and TRBJ2-7, with D perhaps matching TRBD1 (5 bases). The CDR3 has 16 residues. The germline V and J ends were trimmed by 0 bases and 0 bases, with 12 bases remaining between them. In germline, CDR1 is LGHDT, CDR2 YNNKEL (reference sequence). The CDR3 region is CASSQEGARLSYEQYF. In DNA form, the CDR3 reads TGTGCCAGCAGCCAAGAAGGGGCGCGCCTCTCCTACGAGCAGTACTTC.

The chain is built from TRBV27 and TRBJ2-1; 8 bases map to TRBD2. CDR3 length: 16 residues. Germline-derived CDR1 and CDR2 are MNHEY and SMNVEV (reference sequence). The J segment lost 4 bases and the V segment lost 4 bases, leaving 9 bases of the junction unmatched. The DNA for the CDR3 is TGTGCCAGCAGTTCCCCCGGGACTAGTGGTTACAATGAGCAGTTCTTC. Its translation is CASSSPGTSGYNEQFF.

The chain joins TRBV19 to TRBJ1-1; weak D call: TRBD1 (6 bases). Trimming removed 5 bases from V and 5 bases from J, with 18 bases in between. Germline V gene lookup returns CDR1 LNHDA and CDR2 SQIVND (reference sequence). The CDR3 spans 15 residues. The CDR3, as DNA: TGTGCCAGTAGTCTCGGGGGGCGCTTTCGGACTGAAGCTTTCTTT. Encoded protein: CASSLGGRFRTEAFF.